This entry describes one T cell receptor (beta chain). What it recognizes is unknown. This CDR3 comprises 16 residues. V shed 2 bases, J shed 2 bases, and the junction held 7 bases outside the gene matches. Germline CDR1 LGHNA, CDR2 YNFKEQ. The sample is drawn from a study of Ad26.COV2.S vaccination and SARS-CoV-2 variants. Some clones are missing from TCRdb's copy, which holds only in-frame ones; the method was immunoSEQ multiplex PCR. Among around 500,000 clones listed, 80% to 90% were seen once. Treatment: 15 to 20 received Ad26.COV2.S at low or high dose, single or two shots; roughly five received placebo; per-sample allocation not given. Sampling was performed 63 days after the first vaccine or placebo injection. Study-wide findings and caveats: Substantial post-vaccination breadth of spike-specific CD8+ and CD4+ T cell responses was reported.

Here the sequenced sample was peripheral blood, taken in a trial of Ad26.COV2.S vaccine versus placebo. This clonotype originated in a person aged 18-65 years who received the Ad26.COV2.S COVID-19 vaccine or a placebo. This chain links TRBV4-2 with TRBJ2-3; TRBD1 matches at 7 bases. The CDR3 protein is CASSQRGRADTDTQYF. DNA of the CDR3: TGTGCCAGCAGCCAAAGGGGGCGGGCGGACACAGATACGCAGTATTTT.